Following are 26 T cell receptor beta chains from one sample sequenced in a study of T cell responses to AZD1222 COVID-19 vaccine. Data came from immunoSEQ multiplex PCR; TCRdb stores just in-frame clones and leaves some out. The sample shows over 65,000 clones, roughly 89% of them seen only once. The sample here was peripheral blood, taken 28 days after the second AZD1222 dose. These TCRs come from an adult who received the AZD1222 COVID-19 vaccine.

The chain is built from TRBV13 and TRBJ2-3, with 9 bases matching TRBD1. The ends lost 4 bases at V and 1 base at J; junction bases unmatched: 12. Germline V CDR1 and CDR2: PRHDT, FYEKMQ (reference sequence). The CDR3 totals 18 residues. The CDR3 loop reads CASSSGTGREGGTDTQYF. The CDR3, as DNA: TGTGCCAGCAGCTCCGGGACAGGGAGAGAAGGGGGCACAGATACGCAGTATTTT.

This chain uses TRBV6-4 with TRBJ2-7; D gene ambiguous. The germline V and J ends were trimmed by 2 bases and 4 bases, with 9 bases remaining between them. This CDR3 contains 13 residues. The V gene's germline CDR1 is MRHNA and CDR2 SNTAGT. The chain's CDR3 is CASSDSTWYEQYV. The DNA for the CDR3 is TGTGCCAGCAGTGACAGTACTTGGTACGAGCAGTACGTC.

The chain joins TRBV10-3 to TRBJ2-7; D is ambiguous. CDR3 size: 12 residues. The germline CDR1 and CDR2 sequences are ENHRY and SYGVKD. V was shortened by 4 bases and J by 3 bases, with 7 bases between the two germline ends. CDR3: CAISVQHYEQYF. The CDR3 DNA is TGTGCCATCAGTGTACAGCACTACGAGCAGTACTTC.

This chain connects TRBV9 to TRBJ2-1, with TRBD2 matching 8 bases. V trimming: 3 bases; J trimming: 4 bases; junction bases outside the gene matches: 6. This CDR3 has 15 amino acids. Germline CDR1 reads SGDLS; CDR2 reads YYNGEE. The CDR3 sequence: CASSAGAGGYNEQFF. The CDR3 coding sequence is TGTGCCAGCAGCGCGGGCGCGGGGGGATACAATGAGCAGTTCTTC.

The rearrangement uses TRBV19 and TRBJ1-1; D uncertain. Germline CDR1 reads LNHDA; CDR2 reads SQIVND (reference sequence). The CDR3 length is 16 residues. Trimming took 7 bases from V and 0 from J, leaving 18 bases between them. CDR3 DNA sequence: TGTGCCAGTACCACAAGCGGGGTTATCATGAACACTGAAGCTTTCTTT. Protein product: CASTTSGVIMNTEAFF.

V is TRBV4-1 and J is TRBJ1-2, with 7 bases that match TRBD1. Trimming at V came to 2 bases and at J to 0 bases, leaving 6 bases not matched to a gene. This CDR3 has 16 residues. Germline V lookup: CDR1 MGHRA, CDR2 YSYEKL. The CDR3 reads CASSQTSGTANYGYTF. The CDR3 DNA reads TGCGCCAGCAGCCAAACTAGCGGGACAGCTAACTATGGCTACACCTTC.

This chain links TRBV30 with TRBJ1-2; D is unclear. The CDR3 has 12 residues. V dropped 1 base and J dropped 4 bases, with 7 bases sitting between them. CDR1 is GTSNPN, CDR2 SVGIG, per germline (reference sequence). The CDR3, as DNA: TGTGCCTGGAGTGGGGCTGTCTATGGCTACACCTTC. Its protein is CAWSGAVYGYTF.

This clone was recorded once. V usage is TRBV1 and J usage is TRBJ2-1; TRBD2 reflects the table's D call only, with no check against the DNA. TRBV1 is assigned pseudogene status. The length of the CDR3 is 16 residues. The CDR3 is CTSSGGLAGPYNEQFF. Here the CDR3 DNA reads TGCACCAGCAGCGGGGGGCTAGCGGGGCCTTACAATGAGCAGTTCTTC.

The V gene is TRBV5-1, the J gene TRBJ2-7; a possible D gene is TRBD1 (6 bases). V was shortened by 4 bases and J by 2 bases, with 10 bases between the two germline ends. The CDR3 spans 13 residues. CDR1 SGHRS and CDR2 YFSETQ come from the germline V gene. CDR3 in amino acids: CASSRTDTYEQYF. CDR3 in DNA: TGCGCCAGCAGCCGGACAGACACCTACGAGCAGTACTTC.

This sequence joins TRBV28 and TRBJ1-2, with TRBD1 matching 8 bases. The CDR3 length is 14 residues. The V gene end was trimmed by 5 bases and the J gene end by 2 bases; junction bases not matched to a gene: 4. Germline V lookup: CDR1 MDHEN, CDR2 SYDVKM. CDR3 sequence reads: CASSRGQGNYGYTF. CDR3 DNA sequence: TGTGCCAGCAGTAGAGGACAGGGAAACTATGGCTACACCTTC.

The chain combines TRBV21-1 with TRBJ1-5. TRBV21-1 is reported as a pseudogene. This CDR3 region has 15 residues. The CDR3 region has the DNA TGTGCCAGCAGCAAAAAAGAGGGGGGGTTGCAGCCCCAGCATTTT. It encodes CASSKKEGGLQPQHF.

The rearrangement joins TRBV6-6 to TRBJ1-6; no reliable D call. The CDR3 totals 14 residues. Germline CDR1 reads MNHNY; CDR2 reads SVGAGI (reference sequence). With 6 bases removed from V and 5 bases from J, the gap between germline ends came to 11 bases. The CDR3 reads CASRDGRDNSPLHF. The DNA of the CDR3 is TGTGCCAGCAGGGACGGACGGGATAATTCACCCCTCCACTTT.

V gene TRBV28 combines with J gene TRBJ1-1; no clear D. The germline CDR1 and CDR2 sequences are MDHEN and SYDVKM. The CDR3 has 14 residues. CDR3 amino acids: CVTFKRAVNTEAFF. CDR3 nucleotides: TGTGTCACCTTCAAACGGGCGGTCAACACTGAAGCTTTCTTT.

The chain recombines TRBV10-3 with TRBJ1-2; 7 bases are a match to TRBD1. This CDR3 contains 18 residues. Trimming took 11 bases from V and 0 from J; bases not matched to a gene: 21. Looked up from germline, CDR1 is ENHRY and CDR2 is SYGVKD. The CDR3 reads CASGRGTAGGESNYGYTF. In nucleotides, the CDR3 is TGTGCCTCGGGGCGGGGGACAGCCGGCGGGGAATCTAACTATGGCTACACCTTC.

This chain links TRBV11-2 with TRBJ2-7; possible D gene TRBD1, 5 bases. CDR1 and CDR2 (germline): SGHAT, FQNNGV. The CDR3 has 15 residues. V was trimmed by 1 base and J by 0 bases, leaving 10 bases between them. CDR3 coding DNA: TGTGCCAGCAGCTTAGTGGTGGGGCCCTCCTACGAGCAGTACTTC. Amino acid sequence: CASSLVVGPSYEQYF.

The chain recombines TRBV7-9 with TRBJ2-2; D unresolved. The CDR3 is made up of 13 amino acids. The germline V and J ends were trimmed by 5 bases and 5 bases, with 9 bases remaining between them. The V gene's germline CDR1 is SEHNR and CDR2 FQNEAQ (reference sequence). The CDR3 bases are TGTGCCAGCAGCGCCCTCGAGACCGGGGAGCTGTTTTTT. This sequence encodes CASSALETGELFF.

The chain uses TRBV5-1 and TRBJ1-2, with no clear D. CDR1 is SGHRS and CDR2 is YFSETQ in the germline V gene. V dropped 0 bases and J dropped 5 bases, with 8 bases sitting between them. The CDR3 sequence is 13 residues long. The CDR3 spells CASSLALEYGYTF. DNA of the CDR3: TGCGCCAGCAGCTTGGCCCTAGAGTATGGCTACACCTTC. The entire variable domain, with the rest obtained from reference TRBV5-1 and TRBJ1-2, is as follows: KAGVTQTPRYLIKTRGQQVTLSCSPISGHRSVSWYQQTPGQGLQFLFEYFSETQRNKGNFPGRFSGRQFSNSRSEMNVSTLELGDSALYLCASSLALEYGYTFGSGTRLTVV.

This clone was seen a few times. The chain joins TRBV15 to TRBJ2-7; 8 nucleotides agree with TRBD1. The CDR3 loop spans 16 amino acids. The ends lost 5 bases at V and 4 bases at J; junction bases unmatched: 13. Germline CDR1 reads LNHNV; CDR2 reads YYDKDF (reference sequence). The CDR3 loop reads CATSGVHLDRGYEQYF. CDR3 nucleotides: TGTGCCACCAGCGGCGTTCACCTTGACAGGGGTTACGAGCAGTACTTC.

The chain joins TRBV29-1 to TRBJ2-1; 7 positions match TRBD1. This CDR3 comprises 14 residues. CDR1 and CDR2 (germline): SQVTM, ANQGSEA. V was clipped by 4 bases and J by 3 bases; unmatched bases: 6. The CDR3 sequence is CSVVRDSNYNEQFF. CDR3 nucleotide sequence: TGCAGCGTTGTTCGGGACAGTAACTACAATGAGCAGTTCTTC.

The V gene is TRBV10-3, the J gene TRBJ1-5; 7 nucleotides match TRBD1. V trimming: 6 bases; J trimming: 4 bases; junction bases outside the gene matches: 3. This CDR3 region has 13 residues. Looked up from germline, CDR1 is ENHRY and CDR2 is SYGVKD. The chain's CDR3 is CAIRGQANQPQHF. CDR3 sequence (DNA): TGTGCCATCAGAGGACAGGCGAATCAGCCCCAGCATTTT.

This rearrangement joins TRBV6-2 or TRBV6-3 to TRBJ1-1; D might be TRBD1 (5 bases). The germline V gene encodes CDR1 MNHEY and CDR2 SVGEGT. The CDR3 contains 13 residues. V dropped 2 bases and J dropped 4 bases, with 8 bases sitting between them. CDR3 amino acids: CASSYPQGTEAFF. The CDR3 DNA follows: TGTGCCAGCAGTTACCCCCAGGGCACTGAAGCTTTCTTT.

This chain uses TRBV7-9 with TRBJ2-1; 7 bases align to TRBD1. V lost 2 bases, J lost 5 bases, and 6 bases stayed unmatched. In germline, CDR1 is SEHNR, CDR2 FQNEAQ (reference sequence). CDR3 length: 15 residues. This CDR3 is CASSLIQGSDNEQFF. CDR3 coding DNA: TGTGCCAGCAGCTTAATACAGGGGTCGGACAATGAGCAGTTCTTC.

The CDR3 nucleotides read TGTGCCAGCAGCTTAGCTTTTCCTGAAGAGACCCAGTACTTC. Encoded protein: CASSLAFPEETQYF. The J gene is TRBJ2-5, the V gene TRBV7-9; D remains unclear. Germline V lookup: CDR1 SEHNR, CDR2 FQNEAQ (reference sequence). This CDR3 is 14 amino acids long. Trimming left V 0 bases short and J 3 bases short, with 8 bases between.

The chain recombines TRBV5-4 with TRBJ1-1; 9 bases line up with TRBD1. Trimming took 0 bases from V and 0 from J; bases not matched to a gene: 9. CDR1 is SGHNT, CDR2 YYREEE, per germline (reference sequence). The CDR3 is 18 residues long. In nucleotides, the CDR3 is TGTGCCAGCAGCTTGGGCCTAGACAGGGGGAGGTTGAACACTGAAGCTTTCTTT. This gives the protein CASSLGLDRGRLNTEAFF.

This clone was recorded only once. This rearrangement joins TRBV7-8 to TRBJ1-6, with D tentatively TRBD1 (5 bases). Trimming shortened V by 1 base and J by 6 bases, and 7 bases separated the two germline ends. Per the germline V gene, CDR1 is SGHVS and CDR2 is FQNEAQ. CDR3 length: 14 residues. The chain's CDR3 is CASSLGGSNSPLHF. The CDR3 nucleotides read TGTGCCAGCAGCTTAGGGGGCTCTAATTCACCCCTCCACTTT. Full variable domain (missing parts from reference TRBV7-8 and TRBJ1-6): GAGVSQSPRYKVAKRGQDVALRCDPISGHVSLFWYQQALGQGPEFLTYFQNEAQLDKSGLPSDRFFAERPEGSVSTLKIQRTQQEDSAVYLCASSLGGSNSPLHFGNGTRLTVT.

V and J are TRBV7-8 and TRBJ1-5, with 12 bases lining up with TRBD1. Trimming at V came to 5 bases and at J to 5 bases, leaving 4 bases not matched to a gene. Per the germline V gene, CDR1 is SGHVS and CDR2 is FQNEAQ. CDR3 length: 15 amino acids. CDR3 sequence: CASSGGTGGYQPQHF. CDR3 nucleotides: TGTGCCAGCAGCGGGGGGACAGGGGGCTATCAGCCCCAGCATTTT.